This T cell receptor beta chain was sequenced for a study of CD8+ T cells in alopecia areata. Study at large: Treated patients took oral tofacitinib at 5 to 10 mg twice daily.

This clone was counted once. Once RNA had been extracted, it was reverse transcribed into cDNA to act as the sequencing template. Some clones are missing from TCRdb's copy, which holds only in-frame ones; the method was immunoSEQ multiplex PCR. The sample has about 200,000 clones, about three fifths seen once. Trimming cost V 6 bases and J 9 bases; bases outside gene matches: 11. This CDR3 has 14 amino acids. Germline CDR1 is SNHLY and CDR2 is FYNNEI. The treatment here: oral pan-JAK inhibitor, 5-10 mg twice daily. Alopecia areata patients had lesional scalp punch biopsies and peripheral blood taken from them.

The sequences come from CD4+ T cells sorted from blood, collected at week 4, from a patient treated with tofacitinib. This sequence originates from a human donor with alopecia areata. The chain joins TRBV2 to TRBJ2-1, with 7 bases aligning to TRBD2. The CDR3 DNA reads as TGTGCCAGCAGGGAGAATGGCGGCGGGGGTGAGCAGTTCTTC. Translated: CASRENGGGGEQFF. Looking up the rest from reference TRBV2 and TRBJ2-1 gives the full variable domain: EPEVTQTPSHQVTQMGQEVILRCVPISNHLYFYWYRQILGQKVEFLVSFYNNEISEKSEIFDDQFSVERPDGSNFTLKIRSTKLEDSAMYFCASRENGGGGEQFFGPGTRLTVL.